This TCR beta chain was captured in a study of beta chain features in type 1 diabetes. Study-wide points: Lower insertion and higher deletion counts appeared at VDJ junctions in type 1 diabetes patients. Moderate but significant shortening of TCRB CDR3s was recorded in all four CD4+ subsets from Type 1 diabetes patients.

The sample holds many counts of this clone. Its matching antigen is unknown. The CDR3 has 10 amino acids. The germline V gene has CDR1 SQVTM and CDR2 ANQGSEA. V lost 7 bases and J 3 bases, leaving 7 bases between the germline ends. The authors reverse transcribed all of the isolated RNA, so sequencing captured expressed TCRB transcripts. Repertoires were generated with immunoSEQ multiplex PCR, while TCRdb's copy carries only in-frame clones and drops some. The data contain about 170,000 clones, 7.8% of them seen just once; the ten biggest clones take up around 0.9%. The rearrangement links TRBV29-1 to TRBJ2-7, with a weak D call TRBD2 (5 bases). This TCR came from a woman aged 35 to 49 with type 1 diabetes. The sample was central memory CD4+ T cells from blood. Here the CDR3 reads CSARDYEQYF. As DNA, the CDR3 is TGCAGCGCCCGGGACTACGAGCAGTACTTC.